A single TCR beta chain is shown here with its context. The target of this receptor is not known. Base qualities are missing; no much larger clone stands one base away. This sample is drawn from a study of cytomegalovirus exposure and HLA in healthy donors listed by TCRdb under 2017. About the study as a whole: An earlier analysis of roughly 630 of the donors reported approximately 300 Gb of sequence data and roughly 100 million unique TCR beta sequences from roughly 180 million T cells. An early release that covered about 600 HLA-typed donors contained around 330 gigabases of sequencing data and 75 million to 100 million unique TCR sequences. Of the roughly 420 genotyped donors, more than 75% were placed in the genetic ancestry cluster associated with self-reported Caucasian donors. The aim of the study was to test whether cataloging public T cell receptors could identify signatures of past pathogen exposure. The study used immunosequencing to profile the T cell repertoires of under 700 subjects and linked those repertoires to cytomegalovirus serostatus. Along with the roughly 670-subject first cohort, a separate validation cohort of around 110 different subjects was used. To predict cytomegalovirus infection status, the study combined high-throughput TCR immunosequencing, statistical association of individual TCRs with disease status, and machine learning. In a later analysis, previously published TCR beta repertoires from 666 donors were re-analyzed and high-resolution HLA genotyping was added so that TCR occurrence patterns could be studied. The later analysis used no new phenotypic data to find candidate immune exposures, relying instead on TCR beta sequences and their occurrence across donors. An earlier analysis of around 580 of the donors used high-throughput TCR beta sequencing to judge whether each TCR beta V gene segment behaved as functional or pseudogenic. Donor age, sex, ethnicity and CMV serostatus were collected together with the repertoire data. In a later genetic analysis, genome-wide SNP genotypes for about 55% of the roughly 700 donors were used, and that subset was treated as a discovery cohort. All discovery cohort repertoires had been generated on a single sequencing platform. HLA typing included class I and class II loci at four-digit resolution. The number of donors typed differed by locus, with about 629-630 for A, B, C, DRB1 and DQB1, roughly 550 for DQA1, about 610 for DPA1, and roughly 450 for DPB1. Several DR-DQ haplotypes were handled as single units for association and clustering because linkage in the cohort was strong. On average, 235,054 unique TCR beta nucleotide sequences were sequenced per donor among more than 350 genotyped donors of the cohort, with roughly 20% of those sequences being non-productive.

Receptor amplification or capture employed the immunoSEQ multiplex PCR assay. The multiplex PCR relied on a mix of 60 forward primers for TCR Vbeta segments and 13 reverse primers for TCR Jbeta segments. The CDR3 region of rearranged TCR beta genes was amplified from genomic DNA by a multiplex PCR assay. On the Illumina HiSeq System, the amplified TCR beta libraries were sequenced as 87-base-pair reads. The published analysis was carried out like this. Across the 670 or so repertoires, a later analysis counted tens of millions of unique TCR beta chains, roughly 11 million of which were shared by at least two donors. Raw reads were error-corrected and collapsed into unique sequences by a nearest-neighbor algorithm in which closely related sequences were merged to remove PCR and sequencing errors. Alignment of CDR3 sequences to IMGT reference sequences was used to assign V, D and J gene segments. For a sequence to be retained, a match of at least six nucleotides to both a V gene segment and a J gene segment was required. A rearrangement counted as productive if the CDR3 had no stop codons and remained in frame with V and J, and every other rearrangement counted as non-productive. CDR3 was defined by IMGT convention, running from the second conserved V-encoded cysteine to the conserved J-encoded phenylalanine. In an earlier analysis of more than 550 of the donors, sequences lacking an unambiguous match to a single V gene segment were excluded. An earlier analysis of 550 to 650 of the donors classified V segments as functional when productive rearrangements were above 56.7% and as segregating when the standard deviation between donors was above 5%. A statistical classification framework was developed to diagnose cytomegalovirus status using the catalog of TCR beta chain sequences. In a later analysis, TCR nucleotide sequences were compared against IMGT/GENE-DB human TR gene sequences so that V and J genes could be assigned. The TCRdist pipeline was used in a later analysis to assign CDR3 sequences and most-parsimonious VDJ recombination scenarios. In a later analysis, each TCR beta chain was defined by its CDR3 amino acid sequence together with its V-gene family, and reads without a unique V-gene family were excluded. In a later analysis, some 600 highly shared, low-generation-probability nucleotide sequences were removed to address suspected cross-contamination and a sequencing artifact. In a later analysis, a clonal expansion index for each public chain was calculated from normalized within-repertoire ranks of inferred template counts. Generation probabilities in a later analysis came from a VDJ recombination model fitted to out-of-frame rearrangements, and those results were checked against IGoR. In a later analysis, hypergeometric tests were used to score TCR-TCR, TCR-HLA and TCR-CMV co-occurrence, with a repertoire-size bias correction applied to TCR pairs. In a later analysis, false discovery rates were estimated by permuting HLA or CMV assignments 20 times. In a later analysis, co-occurring TCRs were grouped using DBSCAN, with TCRdist sequence similarity added in when clustering inside HLA-allele-positive subsets. Co-occurrence clustering excluded repertoires with fewer than 30,000 or more than 120,000 public chains, plus five with anomalous nucleotide sharing. TCRdb obtained this table from immuneACCESS and retained in-frame rearrangements with V and J assigned. These tables miss some clones; where compared with another copy, unresolved V genes account for less than half of the shortfall, and the remainder is unexplained. D and trimming come from the DNA, and the V and J calls and clone size come from that table. This sample is represented by about 190,000 clones; roughly 80% of them were singletons. The ten biggest clones cover approximately 3.1% of the sample.

From the cysteine up to the phenylalanine, the CDR3 has a length of 13 residues. The CDR3 DNA has 39 bases and is translated from base 1. V was cut back by 4 bases and J by 4 bases, leaving a gap of 8 bases between them. According to the germline V gene (reference sequence), CDR1 reads MNHEY and CDR2 reads SMNVEV. Beyond this particular receptor, the publication reports: The 87-base-pair reads could not distinguish some IMGT-functional V segments, including TRBV6-2 and TRBV6-3, so those segments were excluded. In a later genetic analysis, a missense DCLRE1C variant was associated with V-gene and J-gene trimming of TCR beta chains, and the association was replicated in an independent cohort. In an earlier analysis of about 540 of the donors, most TCR beta V segments were observed in productive rearrangements about 87% or about 30% of the time, broadly matching IMGT annotations. A further reported finding was that TCR beta sequences accurately predicted the HLA-A and HLA-B alleles for most subjects in the first cohort. The study gave a list of 150 to 200 TCR beta chains associated with cytomegalovirus. The classifier was reported to diagnose cytomegalovirus status with high specificity and sensitivity in both the original cohort and the validation cohort. The only immune exposure information available for the cohort was CMV serostatus. In vitro tests confirmed that three of the cytomegalovirus-associated TCR beta chains recognize cytomegalovirus antigens. A later analysis reported that several top co-occurrence clusters appeared linked to parvovirus B19, influenza, CMV and Epstein-Barr virus. Linkage disequilibrium might explain the correlated functional status among segregating V segments, but an unknown experimental factor could not be excluded. A later genetic analysis reported fewer N-insertions in productive TCRs among donors in an Asian-associated ancestry cluster than the approximately 700-donor mean. Most CMV-associated TCR beta chains appeared to be HLA-restricted in a later analysis, and the HLA associations seemed to be driven largely by CMV exposure. A cluster of highly shared sequence variants was judged likely to be a technical artifact of the sequencing pipeline. Assigning TCR associations to individual alleles was difficult when HLA alleles, especially DR and DQ, strongly co-occurred. Because HLA typing was unavailable for some donors at each locus, only the typed subset was used in association tests. In this cohort, only TCR beta chains were sequenced, and detectable features were limited by the absence of alpha or paired-chain data. According to the authors, the approach could potentially be generalized to other disease states and immunological phenotypes. Most TCR sequences were observed very rarely across donors, whereas some public TCRs were present in many individuals. A later analysis found that TCR association rates varied across HLA loci, with DRB1 alleles showing the most associated TCRs and HLA-C alleles the fewest. The earlier analysis of approximately 590 of the donors excluded some 16 rarely observed V segments, including chromosome 9 orphons, because counts were too low. In a later analysis, HLA-associated TCR beta chains showed more clonal expansion and lower generation probabilities than non-associated chains that were equally common. At a false discovery rate of 0.05, a later analysis linked 16,000 or so TCR beta sequences to specific HLA alleles. Presence/absence analyses assumed roughly uniform sequencing depth across donors, an assumption that may not hold.

In total, approximately 610 healthy bone marrow donors made up the cohort. At the time of sampling, all cohort members were nominally healthy, though unrecorded immune exposures were likely present. The donor was CMV seropositive and belonged to the group of some 290 seropositive cohort members. A peripheral blood sample was provided by each donor, and peripheral blood mononuclear cells were used for TCR beta sequencing. The Qiagen DNeasy Blood Extraction Kit was used to extract genomic DNA from the blood cell samples. This TCR derives from a woman in her 30s in good health and CMV-seropositive. Sequencing was done on a sample of PBMCs. Here the chain combines TRBV27 and TRBJ2-1; the D gene is perhaps TRBD1, from 5 matching bases. In nucleotides, the sequence is TGTGCCAGCAGTTCAGGGCCTTACAATGAGCAGTTCTTC. Its protein reads: CASSSGPYNEQFF.